The 9 T cell receptor beta chains listed next were all sequenced from one sample in a study of blood T cell repertoires in COVID-19. Generated by immunoSEQ multiplex PCR, the TCRdb table keeps only in-frame clones and is missing some. There are hundreds of thousands of clones in the sample; approximately 85% occur only once, and about 5.1% lies in the top ten. The specimen sequenced was peripheral blood. The receptors stem from a man aged 45-65 years with COVID-19, enrolled during active disease.

The CDR3 is CASSPGLAGGLYEQYF. The CDR3 DNA reads TGTGCCAGCAGCCCGGGACTAGCGGGGGGACTCTACGAGCAGTACTTC. The chain has TRBV7-9 and TRBJ2-7; 15 bases agree with TRBD2. The CDR3 length is 16 residues. V was clipped by 5 bases and J by 3 bases; unmatched bases: 5. The germline V gene encodes CDR1 SEHNR and CDR2 FQNEAQ (reference sequence). The whole variable domain, remainder taken from reference TRBV7-9 and TRBJ2-7, is DTGVSQNPRHKITKRGQNVTFRCDPISEHNRLYWYRQTLGQGPEFLTYFQNEAQLEKSRLLSDRFSAERPKGSFSTLEIQRTEQGDSAMYLCASSPGLAGGLYEQYFGPGTRLTVT.

CDR3 DNA sequence: TGTGCCAGCAGTTCAGGGGCCTACAGAGCTTTCTTT. It is translated as CASSSGAYRAFF. The rearrangement joins TRBV27 to TRBJ1-1; D is perhaps TRBD1 (6 bases). Trimming took off 4 bases at V and 10 bases at J, with 13 bases between the two ends. Per the germline V gene, CDR1 is MNHEY and CDR2 is SMNVEV (reference sequence). This CDR3 spans 12 amino acids.

The rearrangement joins TRBV3-1 (or the pseudogene TRBV3-2) to TRBJ1-2; D is unresolved. The CDR3 length is 14 residues. Trimming shortened V by 1 base and J by 4 bases, and 10 bases separated the two germline ends. Germline V gene lookup returns CDR1 LGHDT and CDR2 YNNKEL (reference sequence). The CDR3 reads CASSQGARGYGYTF. The CDR3 coding sequence is TGTGCCAGCAGCCAAGGCGCACGGGGCTATGGCTACACCTTC.

This rearrangement joins TRBV11-3 to TRBJ2-2, with TRBD2 matching 11 bases. Unmatched junction bases numbered 4, after V lost 5 bases and J lost 5 bases. CDR1 and CDR2 (germline): SGHNT, YENEEA. The CDR3 runs 15 residues. CDR3 protein: CASSPSSGGTGELFF. Here the CDR3 DNA reads TGTGCCAGCAGCCCTTCTAGCGGGGGGACCGGGGAGCTGTTTTTT.

V gene TRBV3-1 (or the pseudogene TRBV3-2) combines with J gene TRBJ2-1, with TRBD2 identical over 9 bases. Germline trimming cut 1 base from V and 6 bases from J; bases unmatched to any gene: 7. From germline, CDR1 is LGHDT and CDR2 YNNKEL (reference sequence). The CDR3 consists of 16 residues. CDR3 DNA: TGTGCCAGCAGCCAAGGCGGCGGGGGGGCCAGCAATGAGCAGTTCTTC. Its protein product is CASSQGGGGASNEQFF.

The V and J genes are TRBV5-1 and TRBJ2-4; D perhaps matches TRBD1 (7 bases). The CDR3 contains 15 residues. V lost 4 bases and J lost 5, with 16 bases in between. Germline V lookup: CDR1 SGHRS, CDR2 YFSETQ. As DNA, the CDR3 is TGCGCCAGCAGCATCGCAGGGGGGCGCGAAAACATTCAGTACTTC. Translating gives CASSIAGGRENIQYF.

The chain is built from TRBV29-1 and TRBJ2-2; a weak D match, TRBD2 (6 bases). Per germline, CDR1 SQVTM and CDR2 ANQGSEA. This CDR3 has 14 amino acids. V gave up 7 bases and J gave up 0 bases, with 12 bases separating them. The CDR3 reads CSANGGTNTGELFF. Here the CDR3 DNA reads TGCAGCGCCAACGGGGGAACGAACACCGGGGAGCTGTTTTTT.

This chain uses TRBV5-4 with TRBJ2-3, with TRBD2 matching 8 bases. Germline CDR1 and CDR2: SGHNT and YYREEE (reference sequence). After removal of 4 bases from V and 5 bases from J, the junction contained 9 bases not matched to a gene. The CDR3 contains 15 residues. CDR3 residues: CASSHRGGRRDTQYF. Here the CDR3 DNA reads TGTGCCAGCAGCCACCGGGGGGGCCGTAGAGATACGCAGTATTTT.

The chain uses TRBV28 and TRBJ2-7; 10 bases map to TRBD1. There are 15 residues in the CDR3. Germline CDR1 MDHEN, CDR2 SYDVKM. The J segment lost 6 bases and the V segment lost 5 bases, leaving 10 bases of the junction unmatched. The DNA for the CDR3 is TGTGCCAGCAGTCCATGGGACAGGGGAACGGCCGAGCAGTACTTC. Translated: CASSPWDRGTAEQYF.